Presented here are 25 T cell receptor beta chains from one specimen sequenced in a study of graft-versus-host responses after intestinal transplantation. The antigens for these receptors are not known. Only in-frame clones appear in the TCRdb table, and some are missing; sequencing was by immunoSEQ multiplex PCR. Of under 90,000 clones listed, 91% are singletons. Sequenced material: unstimulated CD4+ T cells sorted from spleen or lymph node cells, taken before transplant. Receptors were obtained from a human donor who was the organ donor for an intestinal transplant.

The chain employs TRBV5-5 and TRBJ2-3; 7 nucleotides line up with TRBD1. V shed 4 bases and J 2 bases; nucleotides not matched to a gene: 7. The germline gives CDR1 SGHKS, CDR2 YYEKEE (reference sequence). This CDR3 spans 15 amino acids. The CDR3, as DNA: TGTGCCAGCAGCAACCTGGGACAGCACACAGATACGCAGTATTTT. It encodes CASSNLGQHTDTQYF.

The rearrangement links TRBV5-1 to TRBJ2-1; 11 bases map to TRBD2. This CDR3 region has 21 residues. After removal of 0 bases from V and 0 bases from J, the junction contained 14 bases not matched to a gene. Germline CDR1 reads SGHRS; CDR2 reads YFSETQ. CDR3 bases: TGCGCCAGCAGCTTGGGTCCCGGGACTAGCGGTACTGAGAACTCCTACAATGAGCAGTTCTTC. Translating it yields CASSLGPGTSGTENSYNEQFF.

The chain has TRBV4-1 and TRBJ2-3, with a tentative D call TRBD2 (6 bases). The CDR3 loop spans 15 amino acids. Trimming cost V 4 bases and J 0 bases, with 11 bases left between them. Germline V gene lookup returns CDR1 MGHRA and CDR2 YSYEKL. The CDR3 here is CASSPSSASTDTQYF. CDR3 nucleotide sequence: TGCGCCAGCAGCCCGTCTAGCGCTAGCACAGATACGCAGTATTTT.

The V gene is TRBV9, the J gene TRBJ2-6, with 11 bases lining up with TRBD1. Germline V gene lookup returns CDR1 SGDLS and CDR2 YYNGEE. V lost 3 bases and J lost 1; bases outside the gene matches: 15. This CDR3 has 21 residues. For the CDR3, the DNA is TGTGCCAGCAGCGGCCTTACTTACGGGACAGGGGGTATGTCTGGGGCCAACGTCCTGACTTTC. As protein: CASSGLTYGTGGMSGANVLTF.

V and J are TRBV29-1 and TRBJ2-3; D is possibly TRBD1 (5 bases). Per the germline V gene, CDR1 is SQVTM and CDR2 is ANQGSEA. This CDR3 spans 14 amino acids. V was shortened by 1 base and J by 2 bases, with 10 bases between the two germline ends. The CDR3 here is CSVEGRVNTDTQYF. Written as DNA, the CDR3 is TGCAGCGTTGAAGGCAGGGTGAACACAGATACGCAGTATTTT.

This chain uses TRBV5-1 with TRBJ2-7; the match to TRBD1 covers 9 bases. CDR3 length: 16 amino acids. Germline values: CDR1 SGHRS, CDR2 YFSETQ. The V gene end was trimmed by 1 base and the J gene end by 0 bases; junction bases not matched to a gene: 5. The CDR3 spells CASSLTGTGSSYEQYF. DNA for the CDR3: TGCGCCAGCAGCTTGACCGGGACAGGGAGCTCCTACGAGCAGTACTTC.

This chain uses TRBV2 with TRBJ1-1; 8 nucleotides line up with TRBD1. The CDR3 extends over 14 amino acids. Trimming at V came to 7 bases and at J to 1 base, leaving 5 bases not matched to a gene. The germline CDR1 and CDR2 sequences are SNHLY and FYNNEI. CDR3 residues: CASNRDRWNTEAFF. The DNA for the CDR3 is TGTGCCAGCAACCGGGACAGGTGGAACACTGAAGCTTTCTTT.

The rearrangement uses TRBV18 and TRBJ1-4, with 7 nucleotides matching TRBD1. Germline values: CDR1 KGHSH, CDR2 LQKENI. Trimming took 6 bases from V and 8 from J; bases not matched to a gene: 12. The CDR3 covers 15 residues. CDR3 bases: TGTGCCAGCTCTCCTCTGACAGGGACCGGGGAAAAACTGTTTTTT. It encodes CASSPLTGTGEKLFF.

V usage is TRBV15 and J usage is TRBJ2-7; 8 bases are shared with TRBD2. Germline values: CDR1 LNHNV, CDR2 YYDKDF (reference sequence). J was trimmed by 4 bases and V by 3 bases; bases with no gene match: 11. The CDR3 consists of 16 residues. CDR3 sequence (DNA): TGTGCCACCAGCAGGGAAGTTACGGGAGGGCCGTACGAGCAGTACTTC. This gives the protein CATSREVTGGPYEQYF. Complete variable domain (other parts from reference TRBV15 and TRBJ2-7): DAMVIQNPRYQVTQFGKPVTLSCSQTLNHNVMYWYQQKSSQAPKLLFHYYDKDFNNEADTPDNFQSRRPNTSFCFLDIRSPGLGDTAMYLCATSREVTGGPYEQYFGPGTRLTVT.

V usage is TRBV11-1 and J usage is TRBJ1-5; 9 bases map to TRBD1. The V gene end was trimmed by 1 base and the J gene end by 0 bases; junction bases not matched to a gene: 10. The CDR3 is made up of 19 amino acids. Germline V CDR1 and CDR2: SGHAT, FQDESV (reference sequence). CDR3: CASSLVAPGTGYSNQPQHF. For the CDR3, the DNA is TGTGCCAGCAGCTTAGTAGCCCCCGGGACAGGGTATAGCAATCAGCCCCAGCATTTT.

V usage is TRBV11-2 and J usage is TRBJ2-1; TRBD2 matches at 7 bases. This CDR3 is built from 14 residues. Trimming at V came to 5 bases and at J to 7 bases, leaving 8 bases not matched to a gene. The germline V gene encodes CDR1 SGHAT and CDR2 FQNNGV. CDR3 nucleotides: TGTGCCAGCAGCCTAGGGCGGGAGTCAAATGAGCAGTTCTTC. It codes for CASSLGRESNEQFF.

This clone was seen only a few times. V and J are TRBV5-4 and TRBJ1-2; 7 nucleotides align to TRBD1. V dropped 4 bases and J dropped 7; count of bases not matched to a gene: 4. The CDR3 loop spans 12 amino acids. Germline CDR1 and CDR2: SGHNT and YYREEE (reference sequence). CDR3 sequence (DNA): TGTGCCAGCAGCGGAACAGGGGTTGGCTACACCTTC. This encodes CASSGTGVGYTF.

The chain has TRBV9 and TRBJ2-5; TRBD2 matches at 7 bases. Unmatched junction bases numbered 12, after V lost 0 bases and J lost 7 bases. The germline V gene has CDR1 SGDLS and CDR2 YYNGEE. This CDR3 is 16 amino acids long. The CDR3 spells CASSVGSAGLEGTQYF. The CDR3 bases are TGTGCCAGCAGCGTAGGATCAGCGGGGCTAGAAGGGACCCAGTACTTC.

This clone appeared once. V gene TRBV11-2 combines with J gene TRBJ2-5, with D tentatively TRBD2 (5 bases). Trimming shortened V by 1 base and J by 2 bases, and 11 bases separated the two germline ends. The CDR3 consists of 15 residues. CDR1 is SGHAT and CDR2 is FQNNGV in the germline V gene. This CDR3 is CASSLANPGQETQYF. In DNA form, the CDR3 reads TGTGCCAGCAGCTTAGCTAACCCGGGGCAAGAGACCCAGTACTTC. Using reference TRBV11-2 and TRBJ2-5 for the parts outside the CDR3, the full variable domain is EAGVAQSPRYKIIEKRQSVAFWCNPISGHATLYWYQQILGQGPKLLIQFQNNGVVDDSQLPKDRFSAERLKGVDSTLKIQPAKLEDSAVYLCASSLANPGQETQYFGPGTRLLVL.

CDR3 sequence: CASSLAAGVTYNEQFF. The CDR3 nucleotides are TGCGCCAGCAGCTTGGCAGCGGGAGTCACCTACAATGAGCAGTTCTTC. This chain joins TRBV5-1 and TRBJ2-1, with 8 bases matching TRBD2. CDR3 size: 16 residues. The germline V gene encodes CDR1 SGHRS and CDR2 YFSETQ. V trimming: 0 bases; J trimming: 2 bases; junction bases outside the gene matches: 4.

The V and J genes are TRBV7-3 and TRBJ2-2, with a possible D match to TRBD2 (7 bases). Trimming stripped 0 bases from V and 4 bases from J, with 18 bases between. Germline CDR1 reads SGHTA; CDR2 reads FQGTGA. This CDR3 contains 18 residues. The chain's CDR3 is CASSLTVMAGATTGELFF. In DNA form, the CDR3 reads TGTGCCAGCAGCTTAACGGTTATGGCGGGGGCCACCACCGGGGAGCTGTTTTTT.

This clone was recorded only once. The chain couples TRBV6-5 to TRBJ2-3; 10 bases line up with TRBD2. The CDR3 has 16 residues. Germline V CDR1 and CDR2: MNHEY, SVGAGI. After removal of 2 bases from V and 2 bases from J, the junction contained 4 bases not matched to a gene. As DNA, the CDR3 is TGTGCCAGCAGTTACCTTGGACTAGCGGTCACAGATACGCAGTATTTT. This codes for CASSYLGLAVTDTQYF.

The V gene is TRBV5-1, the J gene TRBJ2-3; TRBD2 matches 10 bases. The V segment lost 0 bases and the J segment 1 base; nucleotides outside the gene matches: 2. From germline, CDR1 is SGHRS and CDR2 YFSETQ. The CDR3 has 16 amino acids. CDR3 DNA: TGCGCCAGCAGCTTGGGGGGGACTAGCGGCACAGATACGCAGTATTTT. This encodes CASSLGGTSGTDTQYF.

This clone was picked up one time. The chain couples TRBV6-5 to TRBJ1-2; 8 bases are shared with TRBD1. The CDR3 length is 13 residues. Germline-derived CDR1 and CDR2 are MNHEY and SVGAGI. V dropped 5 bases and J dropped 7; count of bases not matched to a gene: 6. CDR3 in DNA: TGTGCCAGCAGTCCGACAGGGGACTTTGGCTACACCTTC. Amino acid sequence: CASSPTGDFGYTF.

CDR3 bases: TGTGCCTGGAGGACCGGGACTAGCGGGGCAAAGGAGACCCAGTACTTC. This sequence encodes CAWRTGTSGAKETQYF. The V and J genes are TRBV30 and TRBJ2-5, with 13 bases identical to TRBD2. V was clipped by 3 bases and J by 5 bases; unmatched bases: 9. The CDR3 is made up of 16 amino acids. Germline assignment: CDR1 GTSNPN and CDR2 SVGIG (reference sequence).

This rearrangement joins TRBV5-1 to TRBJ2-5, with 10 bases matching TRBD2. Germline CDR1 is SGHRS and CDR2 is YFSETQ. V gave up 4 bases and J gave up 4 bases; unmatched junction bases: 16. The CDR3 spans 18 residues. CDR3 in DNA: TGCGCCAGCAGCCCCCGAGGAAGCGGGGGGGCCTTTTCAGAGACCCAGTACTTC. Residues: CASSPRGSGGAFSETQYF.

The chain has TRBV28 and TRBJ2-3; TRBD2 might be the D (5 bases). V lost 5 bases and J 1 base, leaving 13 bases between the germline ends. CDR1 is MDHEN and CDR2 is SYDVKM in the germline V gene. CDR3 length equals 15 residues. The CDR3 here is CASSLRAIGTDTQYF. The CDR3 DNA sequence: TGTGCCAGCAGTCTGAGGGCCATTGGCACAGATACGCAGTATTTT.

This clone was observed a handful of times. For the CDR3, the DNA is TGTGCCAGCAGTTTCACGGGGGGGTTTAATTCACCCCTCCACTTT. Translation: CASSFTGGFNSPLHF. The chain couples TRBV28 to TRBJ1-6, with D possibly matching TRBD1 (5 bases). The CDR3 has 15 residues. The V gene lost 3 bases and the J gene lost 6 bases, with 12 bases spanning the gap. Germline V gene lookup returns CDR1 MDHEN and CDR2 SYDVKM.

The J gene is TRBJ2-2, the V gene TRBV14; TRBD2 aligns across 13 bases. Germline loops: CDR1 SGHDN, CDR2 FVKESK. The CDR3 is 18 residues long. With V trimmed by 2 bases and J by 0 bases, 3 bases remained unmatched. The CDR3, as DNA: TGTGCCAGCAGCCAAACTAGCGGGAGGGTATCGAACACCGGGGAGCTGTTTTTT. This sequence encodes CASSQTSGRVSNTGELFF. The full variable domain, completed using reference TRBV14 and TRBJ2-2, is EAGVTQFPSHSVIEKGQTVTLRCDPISGHDNLYWYRRVMGKEIKFLLHFVKESKQDESGMPNNRFLAERTGGTYSTLKVQPAELEDSGVYFCASSQTSGRVSNTGELFFGEGSRLTVL.

The chain carries TRBV10-3 and TRBJ2-2; 7 nucleotides match TRBD2. V shed 7 bases and J 0 bases; nucleotides not matched to a gene: 14. The V gene's germline CDR1 is ENHRY and CDR2 SYGVKD. This CDR3 contains 18 residues. DNA of the CDR3: TGTGCCATCACCCAACACGGAAAGCGGGACTCGAACACCGGGGAGCTGTTTTTT. Protein product: CAITQHGKRDSNTGELFF.